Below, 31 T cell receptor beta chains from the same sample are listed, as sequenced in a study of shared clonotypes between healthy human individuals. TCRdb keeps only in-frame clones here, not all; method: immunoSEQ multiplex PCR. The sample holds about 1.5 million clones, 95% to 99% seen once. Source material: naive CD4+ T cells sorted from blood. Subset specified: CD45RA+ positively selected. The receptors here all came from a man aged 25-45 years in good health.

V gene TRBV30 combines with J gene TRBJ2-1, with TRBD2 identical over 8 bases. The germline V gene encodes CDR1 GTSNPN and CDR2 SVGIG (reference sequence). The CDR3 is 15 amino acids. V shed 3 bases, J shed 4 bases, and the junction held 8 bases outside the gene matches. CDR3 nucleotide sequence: TGTGCCTGGAGCTGGGGACTAGGGAAGTACAATGAGCAGTTCTTC. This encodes CAWSWGLGKYNEQFF.

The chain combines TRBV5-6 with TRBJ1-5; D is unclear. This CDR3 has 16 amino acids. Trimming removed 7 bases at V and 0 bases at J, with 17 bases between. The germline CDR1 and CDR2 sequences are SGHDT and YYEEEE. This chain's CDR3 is CASGRGGGYSNQPQHF. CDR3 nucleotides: TGTGCCAGCGGCCGGGGAGGAGGGTATAGCAATCAGCCCCAGCATTTT.

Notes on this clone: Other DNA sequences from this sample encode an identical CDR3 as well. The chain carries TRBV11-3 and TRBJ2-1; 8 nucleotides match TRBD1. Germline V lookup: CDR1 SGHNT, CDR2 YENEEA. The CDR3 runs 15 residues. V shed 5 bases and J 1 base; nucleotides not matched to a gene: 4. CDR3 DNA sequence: TGTGCCAGCAGCCCAGGACAGGGATCCTACAATGAGCAGTTCTTC. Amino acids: CASSPGQGSYNEQFF.

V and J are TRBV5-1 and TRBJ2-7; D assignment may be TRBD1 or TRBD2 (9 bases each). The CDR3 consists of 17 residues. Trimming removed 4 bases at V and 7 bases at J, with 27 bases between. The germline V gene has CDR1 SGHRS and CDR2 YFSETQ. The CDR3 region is CASSPTGGKIAGDEQYF. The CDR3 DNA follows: TGCGCCAGCAGCCCCACAGGGGGCAAAATAGCGGGAGATGAGCAGTACTTC. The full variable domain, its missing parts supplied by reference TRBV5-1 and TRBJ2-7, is KAGVTQTPRYLIKTRGQQVTLSCSPISGHRSVSWYQQTPGQGLQFLFEYFSETQRNKGNFPGRFSGRQFSNSRSEMNVSTLELGDSALYLCASSPTGGKIAGDEQYFGPGTRLTVT.

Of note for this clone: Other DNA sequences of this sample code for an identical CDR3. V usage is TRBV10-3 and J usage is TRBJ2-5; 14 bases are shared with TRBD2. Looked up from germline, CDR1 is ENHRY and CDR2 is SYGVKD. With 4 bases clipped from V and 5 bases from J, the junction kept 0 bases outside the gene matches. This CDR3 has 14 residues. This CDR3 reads CAISGLAGGETQYF. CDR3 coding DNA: TGTGCCATCAGTGGACTAGCGGGAGGGGAGACCCAGTACTTC.

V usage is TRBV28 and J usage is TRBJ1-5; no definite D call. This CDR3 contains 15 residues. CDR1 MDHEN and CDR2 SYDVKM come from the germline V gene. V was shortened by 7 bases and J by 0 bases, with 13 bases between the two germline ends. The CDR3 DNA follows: TGTGCCAGCACCATTGGCGGCTATAGCAATCAGCCCCAGCATTTT. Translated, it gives CASTIGGYSNQPQHF.

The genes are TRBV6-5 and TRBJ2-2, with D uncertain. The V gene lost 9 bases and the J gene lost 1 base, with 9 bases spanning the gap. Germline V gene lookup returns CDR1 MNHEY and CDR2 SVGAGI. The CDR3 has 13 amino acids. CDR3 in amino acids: CASSGGNTGELFF. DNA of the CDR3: TGTGCCAGTTCGGGTGGGAACACCGGGGAGCTGTTTTTT.

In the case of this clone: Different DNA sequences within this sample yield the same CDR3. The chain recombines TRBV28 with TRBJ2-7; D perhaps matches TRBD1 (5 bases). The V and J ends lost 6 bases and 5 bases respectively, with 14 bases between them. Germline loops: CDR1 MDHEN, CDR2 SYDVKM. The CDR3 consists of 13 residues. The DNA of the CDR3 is TGTGCCAGCAGCCTATTAGGGGCTCACGAGCAGTACTTC. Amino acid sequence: CASSLLGAHEQYF.

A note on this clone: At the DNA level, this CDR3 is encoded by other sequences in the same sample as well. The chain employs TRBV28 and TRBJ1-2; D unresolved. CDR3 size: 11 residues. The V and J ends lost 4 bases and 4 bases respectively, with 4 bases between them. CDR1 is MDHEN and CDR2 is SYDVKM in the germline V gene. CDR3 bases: TGTGCCAGCAGTTCCCGCTATGGCTACACCTTC. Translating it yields CASSSRYGYTF.

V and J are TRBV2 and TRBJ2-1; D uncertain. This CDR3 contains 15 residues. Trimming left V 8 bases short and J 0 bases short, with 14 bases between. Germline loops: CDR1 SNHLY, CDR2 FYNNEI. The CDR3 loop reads CASGPGQTSYNEQFF. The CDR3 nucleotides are TGTGCCAGCGGCCCTGGGCAGACCTCCTACAATGAGCAGTTCTTC.

The CDR3 nucleotides are TGCGCCAGCAGCTTGGGGGACGGTATTACCGGGGAGCTGTTTTTT. It is translated as CASSLGDGITGELFF. The gene calls are TRBV5-1 and TRBJ2-2; D possibly uses TRBD1 or TRBD2 (5 bases each). In germline, CDR1 is SGHRS, CDR2 YFSETQ. CDR3 length: 15 residues. V was shortened by 0 bases and J by 5 bases, with 11 bases between the two germline ends.

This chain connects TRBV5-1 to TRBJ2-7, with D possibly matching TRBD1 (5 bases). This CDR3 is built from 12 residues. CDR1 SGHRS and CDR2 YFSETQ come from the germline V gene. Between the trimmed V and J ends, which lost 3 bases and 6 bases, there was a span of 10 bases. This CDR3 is CASSSNRIEQYF. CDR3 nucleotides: TGCGCCAGCAGCTCCAACAGGATCGAGCAGTACTTC.

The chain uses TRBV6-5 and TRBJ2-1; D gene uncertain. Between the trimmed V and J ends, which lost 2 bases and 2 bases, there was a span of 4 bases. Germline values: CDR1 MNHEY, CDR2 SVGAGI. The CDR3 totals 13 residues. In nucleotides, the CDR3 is TGTGCCAGCAGTTACAACACCTACAATGAGCAGTTCTTC. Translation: CASSYNTYNEQFF.

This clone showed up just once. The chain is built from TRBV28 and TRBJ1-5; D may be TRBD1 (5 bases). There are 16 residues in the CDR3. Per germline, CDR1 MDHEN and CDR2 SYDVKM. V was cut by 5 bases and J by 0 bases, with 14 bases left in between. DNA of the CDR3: TGTGCCAGCAGTAGAGGGACCAATTATAGCAATCAGCCCCAGCATTTT. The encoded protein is CASSRGTNYSNQPQHF.

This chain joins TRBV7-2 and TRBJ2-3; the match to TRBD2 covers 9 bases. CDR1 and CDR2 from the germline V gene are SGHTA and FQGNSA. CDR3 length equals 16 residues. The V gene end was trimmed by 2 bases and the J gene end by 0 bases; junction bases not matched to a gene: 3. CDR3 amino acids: CASSLNSGRSTDTQYF. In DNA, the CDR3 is TGTGCCAGCAGCTTAAACAGCGGGAGGAGCACAGATACGCAGTATTTT.

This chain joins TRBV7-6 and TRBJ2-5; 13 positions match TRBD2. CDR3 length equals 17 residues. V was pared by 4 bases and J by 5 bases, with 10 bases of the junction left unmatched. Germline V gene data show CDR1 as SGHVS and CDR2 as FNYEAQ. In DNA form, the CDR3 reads TGTGCCAGCAGCTCCACCGGCTCGACTAGCGGGAGGGAGACCCAGTACTTC. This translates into CASSSTGSTSGRETQYF.

The CDR3 loop reads CAISEGGVSGRDSYEQYF. The DNA of the CDR3 is TGTGCCATCAGTGAAGGAGGGGTTAGCGGGAGGGACTCCTACGAGCAGTACTTC. V gene TRBV10-3 combines with J gene TRBJ2-7; the match to TRBD2 covers 11 bases. CDR3 length: 18 residues. Germline-derived CDR1 and CDR2 are ENHRY and SYGVKD. J gave up 0 bases and V 3 bases, and 10 bases lay outside the gene matches.

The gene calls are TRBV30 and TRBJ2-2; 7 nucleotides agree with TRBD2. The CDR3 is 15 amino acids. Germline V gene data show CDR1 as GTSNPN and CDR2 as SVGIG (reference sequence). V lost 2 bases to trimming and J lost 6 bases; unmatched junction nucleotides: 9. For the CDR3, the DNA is TGTGCCTGGAGTCGGGGGGTGACACAATCCGGGGAGCTGTTTTTT. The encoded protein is CAWSRGVTQSGELFF.

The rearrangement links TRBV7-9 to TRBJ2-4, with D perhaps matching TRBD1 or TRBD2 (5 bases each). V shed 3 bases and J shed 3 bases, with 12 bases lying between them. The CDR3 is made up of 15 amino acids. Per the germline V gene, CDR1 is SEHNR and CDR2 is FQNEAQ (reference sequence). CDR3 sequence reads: CASSFGTEGKNIQYF. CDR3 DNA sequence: TGTGCCAGCAGCTTTGGGACCGAGGGCAAAAACATTCAGTACTTC.

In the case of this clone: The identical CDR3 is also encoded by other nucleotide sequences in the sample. In nucleotides, the CDR3 is TGTGCCAGCAGCGCTCGACAGGGGGCAAGAGGCTACACCTTC. Protein sequence: CASSARQGARGYTF. The chain joins TRBV11-2 to TRBJ1-2; 10 nucleotides match TRBD1. This CDR3 has 14 residues. Per the germline V gene, CDR1 is SGHAT and CDR2 is FQNNGV. The V gene end was trimmed by 5 bases and the J gene end by 8 bases; junction bases not matched to a gene: 8.

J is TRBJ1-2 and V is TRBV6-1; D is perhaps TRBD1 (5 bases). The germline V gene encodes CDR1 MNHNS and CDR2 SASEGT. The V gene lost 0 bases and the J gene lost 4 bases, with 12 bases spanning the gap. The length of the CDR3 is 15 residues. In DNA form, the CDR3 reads TGTGCCAGCAGTGAAGCAGGGGAGAACCCCTATGGCTACACCTTC. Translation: CASSEAGENPYGYTF.

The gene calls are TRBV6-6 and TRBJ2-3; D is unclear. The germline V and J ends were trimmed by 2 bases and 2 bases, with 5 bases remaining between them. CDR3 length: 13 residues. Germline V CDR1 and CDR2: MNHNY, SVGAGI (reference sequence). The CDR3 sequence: CASSYRNTDTQYF. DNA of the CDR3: TGTGCCAGCAGTTACCGGAACACAGATACGCAGTATTTT.

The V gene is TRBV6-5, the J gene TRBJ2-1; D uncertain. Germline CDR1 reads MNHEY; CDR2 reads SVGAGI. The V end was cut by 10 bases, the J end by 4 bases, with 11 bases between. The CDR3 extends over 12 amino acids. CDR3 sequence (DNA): TGTGCCACCGGTTCCTTTTACAATGAGCAGTTCTTC. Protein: CATGSFYNEQFF.

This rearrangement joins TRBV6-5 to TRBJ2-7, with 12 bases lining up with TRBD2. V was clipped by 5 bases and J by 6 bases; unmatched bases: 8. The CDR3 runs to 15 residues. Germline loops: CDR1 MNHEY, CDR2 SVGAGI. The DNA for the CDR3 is TGTGCCAGCAGTCGACCGACTAGCGGGAGTGGCGAGCAGTACTTC. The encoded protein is CASSRPTSGSGEQYF.

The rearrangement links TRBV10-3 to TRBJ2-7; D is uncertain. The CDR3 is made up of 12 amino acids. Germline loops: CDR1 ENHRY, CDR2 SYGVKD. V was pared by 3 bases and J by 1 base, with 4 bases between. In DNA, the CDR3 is TGTGCCATCAGTGACCCTTCCTACGAGCAGTACTTC. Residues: CAISDPSYEQYF.

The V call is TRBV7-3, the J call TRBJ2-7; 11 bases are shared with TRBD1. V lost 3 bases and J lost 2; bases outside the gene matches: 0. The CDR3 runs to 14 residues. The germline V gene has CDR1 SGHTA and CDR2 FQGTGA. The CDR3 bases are TGTGCCAGCAGCTTGGGACAGGGGGCCTACGAGCAGTACTTC. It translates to CASSLGQGAYEQYF.

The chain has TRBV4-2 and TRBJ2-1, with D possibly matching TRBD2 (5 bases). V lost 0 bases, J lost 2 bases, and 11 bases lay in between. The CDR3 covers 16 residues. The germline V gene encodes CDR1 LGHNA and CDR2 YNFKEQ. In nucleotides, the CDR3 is TGTGCCAGCAGCCAAGACGACGGACTGACCTACAATGAGCAGTTCTTC. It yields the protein CASSQDDGLTYNEQFF.

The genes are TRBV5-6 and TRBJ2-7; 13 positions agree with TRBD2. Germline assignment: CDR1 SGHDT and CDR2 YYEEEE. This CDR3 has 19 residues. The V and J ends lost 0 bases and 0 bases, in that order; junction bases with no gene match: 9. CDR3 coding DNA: TGTGCCAGCAGCTTGGTACCGCCACTAGCGGGAGGGCCCTCCTACGAGCAGTACTTC. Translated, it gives CASSLVPPLAGGPSYEQYF.

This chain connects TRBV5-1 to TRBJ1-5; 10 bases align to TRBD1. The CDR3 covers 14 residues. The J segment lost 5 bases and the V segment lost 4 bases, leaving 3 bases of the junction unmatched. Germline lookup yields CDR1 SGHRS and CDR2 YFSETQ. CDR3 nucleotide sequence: TGCGCCAGCAGCCGCGGGACAGGGGATCAGCCCCAGCATTTT. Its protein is CASSRGTGDQPQHF. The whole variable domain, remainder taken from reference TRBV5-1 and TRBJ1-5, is KAGVTQTPRYLIKTRGQQVTLSCSPISGHRSVSWYQQTPGQGLQFLFEYFSETQRNKGNFPGRFSGRQFSNSRSEMNVSTLELGDSALYLCASSRGTGDQPQHFGDGTRLSIL.

CDR3 DNA sequence: TGTGCCAGCAAATCCACAGGACTAGCGGATTATAAAATCTACAATGAGCAGTTCTTC. Its translation: CASKSTGLADYKIYNEQFF. The V gene is TRBV14, the J gene TRBJ2-1, with TRBD2 identical over 10 bases. The germline V gene has CDR1 SGHDN and CDR2 FVKESK. J gave up 3 bases and V 7 bases, and 18 bases lay outside the gene matches. CDR3 length equals 19 residues. Complete variable domain (other parts from reference TRBV14 and TRBJ2-1): EAGVTQFPSHSVIEKGQTVTLRCDPISGHDNLYWYRRVMGKEIKFLLHFVKESKQDESGMPNNRFLAERTGGTYSTLKVQPAELEDSGVYFCASKSTGLADYKIYNEQFFGPGTRLTVL.

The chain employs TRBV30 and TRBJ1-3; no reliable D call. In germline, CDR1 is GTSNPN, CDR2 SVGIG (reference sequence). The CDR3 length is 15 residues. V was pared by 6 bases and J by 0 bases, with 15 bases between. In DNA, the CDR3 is TGTGCCTGCTACCGCCCGGGATACTCTGGAAACACCATATATTTT. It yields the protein CACYRPGYSGNTIYF.